The clone carrying this T cell receptor (beta chain) was counted a single time. This record belongs to a study of blood T cell repertoires in COVID-19. Study-wide background: In each case, the material was cDNA or gDNA derived from T cells, B-cell-depleted T cells, or PBMCs.

Per germline, CDR1 SNHLY and CDR2 FYNNEI. Trimming took 3 bases from V and 5 from J; bases not matched to a gene: 3. The CDR3 spans 14 residues. The protocol was immunoSEQ multiplex PCR, while the TCRdb copy is restricted to in-frame clones and leaves out a portion. The top ten clones hold approximately 5% of a sample with 230,000 or so clones, 85% to 90% of them seen once. Sequencing used peripheral blood. This clonotype was obtained from a woman aged 35 to 49 who had recovered from COVID-19. The gene calls are TRBV2 and TRBJ2-3; 9 bases map to TRBD2. The CDR3, as DNA: TGTGCCAGCAGTGAGGGACTAGCTGGAGATACGCAGTATTTT. Encoded protein: CASSEGLAGDTQYF.